This T cell receptor (beta chain) was profiled in a study of blood T cell repertoires in COVID-19. Here immunoSEQ multiplex PCR was the method, and the copy in TCRdb shows in-frame clones only, minus some. The sample contains under 40,000 clones, approximately 90% of which appear only once. The length of the CDR3 is 15 residues. The germline V gene encodes CDR1 LGHDT and CDR2 YNNKEL (reference sequence). Trimming stripped 1 base from V and 3 bases from J, with 12 bases between. The clonotype was recovered from a man in his 70s with active COVID-19. The chain links TRBV3-1 (or the pseudogene TRBV3-2) to TRBJ1-1; the D gene is possibly TRBD1 (6 bases). The specimen sequenced was peripheral blood. Here the CDR3 reads CASSQGAGVYTEAFF. DNA of the CDR3: TGTGCCAGCAGCCAAGGAGCAGGGGTGTACACTGAAGCTTTCTTT.